This T cell receptor beta chain was obtained from a study of T cell responses to AZD1222 COVID-19 vaccine. Study-wide results and caveats: Regions left unmutated in variants are reportedly the target of nearly half of spike-specific TCRs. Females outnumbered males among donors, who were mostly white British; clonal diversity was possibly underestimated.

Data came from immunoSEQ multiplex PCR; TCRdb stores just in-frame clones and leaves some out. Seen here are 90,000 to 95,000 clones, 70% to 90% observed once, and the top ten hold roughly an eighth. Second doses were pooled across both intervals (about 4 or about 12 weeks). Regarding this clone: Its target is not known.

The CDR3 runs 15 residues. Trimming took 5 bases from V and 5 from J; bases not matched to a gene: 8. The germline V gene has CDR1 LNHDA and CDR2 SQIVND (reference sequence). Specimen: peripheral blood, collected 28 days after the second AZD1222 dose. The chain uses TRBV19 and TRBJ2-5; TRBD1 matches at 10 bases. The TCR sequence derives from an adult who received the AZD1222 COVID-19 vaccine. This CDR3 is CASSYGTGVQETQYF. CDR3 sequence (DNA): TGTGCCAGTAGTTACGGGACAGGGGTTCAGGAGACCCAGTACTTC. The full variable domain, in which reference TRBV19 and TRBJ2-5 provide the parts outside the CDR3, is DGGITQSPKYLFRKEGQNVTLSCEQNLNHDAMYWYRQDPGQGLRLIYYSQIVNDFQKGDIAEGYSVSREKKESFPLTVTSAQKNPTAFYLCASSYGTGVQETQYFGPGTRLLVL.